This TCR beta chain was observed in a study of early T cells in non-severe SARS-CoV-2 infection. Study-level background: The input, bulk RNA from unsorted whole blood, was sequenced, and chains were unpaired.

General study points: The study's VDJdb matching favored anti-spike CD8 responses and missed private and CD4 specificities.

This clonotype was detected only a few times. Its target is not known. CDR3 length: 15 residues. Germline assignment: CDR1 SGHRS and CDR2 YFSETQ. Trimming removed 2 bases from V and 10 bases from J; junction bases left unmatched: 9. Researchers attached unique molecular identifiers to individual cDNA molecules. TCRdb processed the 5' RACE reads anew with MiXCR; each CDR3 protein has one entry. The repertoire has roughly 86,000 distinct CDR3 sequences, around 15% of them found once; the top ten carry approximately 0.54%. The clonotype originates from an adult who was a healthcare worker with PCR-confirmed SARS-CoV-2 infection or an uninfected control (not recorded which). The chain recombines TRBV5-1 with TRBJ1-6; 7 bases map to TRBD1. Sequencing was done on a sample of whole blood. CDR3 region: CASSLTGEVGSPLHF. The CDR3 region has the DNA TGCGCCAGCAGCTTAACAGGGGAAGTAGGCTCACCCCTCCACTTT. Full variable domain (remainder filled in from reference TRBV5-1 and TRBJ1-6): KAGVTQTPRYLIKTRGQQVTLSCSPISGHRSVSWYQQTPGQGLQFLFEYFSETQRNKGNFPGRFSGRQFSNSRSEMNVSTLELGDSALYLCASSLTGEVGSPLHFGNGTRLTVT.